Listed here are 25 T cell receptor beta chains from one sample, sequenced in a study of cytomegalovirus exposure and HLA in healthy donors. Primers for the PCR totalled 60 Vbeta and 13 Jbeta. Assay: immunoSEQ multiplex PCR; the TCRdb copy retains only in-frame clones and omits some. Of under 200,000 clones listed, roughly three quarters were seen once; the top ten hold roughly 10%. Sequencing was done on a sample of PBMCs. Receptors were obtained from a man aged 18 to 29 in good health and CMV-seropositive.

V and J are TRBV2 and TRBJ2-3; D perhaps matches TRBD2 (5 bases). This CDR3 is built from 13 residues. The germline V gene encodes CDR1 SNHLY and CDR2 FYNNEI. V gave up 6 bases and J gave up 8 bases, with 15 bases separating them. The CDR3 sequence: CASRVGLRGTQYF. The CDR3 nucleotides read TGTGCCAGCAGGGTCGGACTGAGAGGTACGCAGTATTTT.

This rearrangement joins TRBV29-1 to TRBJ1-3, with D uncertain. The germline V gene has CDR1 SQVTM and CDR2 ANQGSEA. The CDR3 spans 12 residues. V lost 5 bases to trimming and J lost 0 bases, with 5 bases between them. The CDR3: CSVYSSGNTIYF. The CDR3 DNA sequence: TGCAGCGTTTACAGCTCTGGAAACACCATATATTTT. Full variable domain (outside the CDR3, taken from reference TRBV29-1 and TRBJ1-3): SAVISQKPSRDICQRGTSLTIQCQVDSQVTMMFWYRQQPGQSLTLIATANQGSEATYESGFVIDKFPISRPNLTFSTLTVSNMSPEDSSIYLCSVYSSGNTIYFGEGSWLTVV.

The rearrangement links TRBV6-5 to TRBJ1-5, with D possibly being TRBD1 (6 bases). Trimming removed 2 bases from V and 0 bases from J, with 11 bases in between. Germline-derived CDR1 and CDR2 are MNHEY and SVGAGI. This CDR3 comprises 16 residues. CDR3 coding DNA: TGTGCCAGCAGTTACGGGGGGGCTGGTAGCAATCAGCCCCAGCATTTT. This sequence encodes CASSYGGAGSNQPQHF.

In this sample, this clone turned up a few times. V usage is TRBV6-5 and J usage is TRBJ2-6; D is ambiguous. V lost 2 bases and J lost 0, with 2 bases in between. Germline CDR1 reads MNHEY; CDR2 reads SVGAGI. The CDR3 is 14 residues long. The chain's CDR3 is CASSYHSGANVLTF. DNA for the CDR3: TGTGCCAGCAGTTACCACTCTGGGGCCAACGTCCTGACTTTC.

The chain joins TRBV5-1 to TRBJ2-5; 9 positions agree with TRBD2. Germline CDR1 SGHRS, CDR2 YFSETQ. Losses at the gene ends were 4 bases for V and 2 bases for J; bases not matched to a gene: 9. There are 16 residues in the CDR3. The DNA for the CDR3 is TGCGCCAGCAGCAGAGCGGGACTAGCCGATCAAGAGACCCAGTACTTC. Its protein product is CASSRAGLADQETQYF.

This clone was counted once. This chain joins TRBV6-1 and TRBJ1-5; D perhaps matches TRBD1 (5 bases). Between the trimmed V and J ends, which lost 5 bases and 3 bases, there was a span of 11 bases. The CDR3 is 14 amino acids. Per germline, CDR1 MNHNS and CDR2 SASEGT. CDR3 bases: TGTGCCAGCAGTTCCGACAGCCCCAATCAGCCCCAGCATTTT. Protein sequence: CASSSDSPNQPQHF.

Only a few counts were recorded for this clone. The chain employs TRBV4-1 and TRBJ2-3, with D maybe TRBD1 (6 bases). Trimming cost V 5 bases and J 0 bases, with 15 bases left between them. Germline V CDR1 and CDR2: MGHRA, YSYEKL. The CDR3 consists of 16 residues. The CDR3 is CASSNRDTSSTDTQYF. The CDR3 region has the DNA TGCGCCAGCAGCAACCGGGACACCTCTAGCACAGATACGCAGTATTTT.

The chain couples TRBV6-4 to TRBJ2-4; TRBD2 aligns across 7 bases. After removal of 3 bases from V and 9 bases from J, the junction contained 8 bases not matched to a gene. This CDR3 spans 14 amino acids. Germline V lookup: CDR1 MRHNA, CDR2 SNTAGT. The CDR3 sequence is CASSEVGEGSIQYF. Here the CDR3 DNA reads TGTGCCAGCAGTGAGGTAGGGGAGGGGAGCATTCAGTACTTC.

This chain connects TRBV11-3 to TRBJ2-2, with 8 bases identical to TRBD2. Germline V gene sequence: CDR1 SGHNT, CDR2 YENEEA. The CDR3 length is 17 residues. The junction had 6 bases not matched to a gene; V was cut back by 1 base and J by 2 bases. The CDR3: CASSLVAGITNTGELFF. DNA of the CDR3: TGTGCCAGCAGCTTAGTAGCGGGAATTACAAACACCGGGGAGCTGTTTTTT.

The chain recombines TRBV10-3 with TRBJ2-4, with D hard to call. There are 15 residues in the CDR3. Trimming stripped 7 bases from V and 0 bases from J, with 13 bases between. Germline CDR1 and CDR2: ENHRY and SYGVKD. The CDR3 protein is CAIKSGAEAKNIQYF. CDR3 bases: TGTGCCATCAAGTCAGGTGCAGAAGCCAAAAACATTCAGTACTTC.

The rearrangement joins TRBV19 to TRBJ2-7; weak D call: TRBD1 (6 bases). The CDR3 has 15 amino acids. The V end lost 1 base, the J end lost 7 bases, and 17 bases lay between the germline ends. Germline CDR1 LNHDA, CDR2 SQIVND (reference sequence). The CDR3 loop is CASSIVFRGSQEQYF. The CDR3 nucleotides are TGTGCCAGTAGTATAGTTTTCAGGGGATCCCAGGAGCAGTACTTC.

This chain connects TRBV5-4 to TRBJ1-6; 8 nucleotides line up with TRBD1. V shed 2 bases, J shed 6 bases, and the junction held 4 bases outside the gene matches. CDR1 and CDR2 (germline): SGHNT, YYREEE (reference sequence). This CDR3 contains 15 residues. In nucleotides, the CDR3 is TGTGCCAGCAGCTTTACAGGGGGTGGTAATTCACCCCTCCACTTT. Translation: CASSFTGGGNSPLHF. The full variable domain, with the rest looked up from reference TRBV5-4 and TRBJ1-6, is ETGVTQSPTHLIKTRGQQVTLRCSSQSGHNTVSWYQQALGQGPQFIFQYYREEENGRGNFPPRFSGLQFPNYSSELNVNALELDDSALYLCASSFTGGGNSPLHFGNGTRLTVT.

CDR3 DNA sequence: TGTGCCAGCAGCCGTCTAGCGGGGATCAGCTCCTACGAGCAGTACTTC. It yields the protein CASSRLAGISSYEQYF. The chain couples TRBV11-3 to TRBJ2-7; 9 positions match TRBD2. The CDR3 has 16 residues. The V and J ends lost 5 bases and 0 bases, in that order; junction bases with no gene match: 8. Germline V gene sequence: CDR1 SGHNT, CDR2 YENEEA.

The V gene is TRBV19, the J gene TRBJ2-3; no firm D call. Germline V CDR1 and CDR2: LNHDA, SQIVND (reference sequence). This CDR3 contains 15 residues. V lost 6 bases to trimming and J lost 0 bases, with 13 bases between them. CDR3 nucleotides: TGTGCCAGTAGCATGAAACTCCGGAGCACAGATACGCAGTATTTT. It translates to CASSMKLRSTDTQYF.

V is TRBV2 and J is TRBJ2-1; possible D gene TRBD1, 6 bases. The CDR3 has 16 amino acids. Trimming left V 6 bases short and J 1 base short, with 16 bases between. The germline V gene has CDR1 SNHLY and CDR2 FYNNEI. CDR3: CASSSITGSSYNEQFF. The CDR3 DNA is TGTGCCAGCAGCTCCATAACAGGGAGTTCCTACAATGAGCAGTTCTTC.

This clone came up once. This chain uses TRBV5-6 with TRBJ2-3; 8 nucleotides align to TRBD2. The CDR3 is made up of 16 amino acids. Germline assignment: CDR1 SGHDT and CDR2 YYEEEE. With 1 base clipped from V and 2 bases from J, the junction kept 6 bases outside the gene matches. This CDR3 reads CASSLLSGSFTDTQYF. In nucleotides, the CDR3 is TGTGCCAGCAGCTTGCTGAGCGGGAGTTTCACAGATACGCAGTATTTT.

The CDR3 DNA follows: TGTGCCAGCAGCTCTGAGGGACTTAACTATGGCTACACCTTC. It translates to CASSSEGLNYGYTF. This chain joins TRBV5-6 and TRBJ1-2; a possible D gene is TRBD1 (5 bases). Germline V gene data show CDR1 as SGHDT and CDR2 as YYEEEE. The CDR3 runs to 14 residues. The ends were cut back, 3 bases at V and 1 base at J, with 10 bases in the middle.

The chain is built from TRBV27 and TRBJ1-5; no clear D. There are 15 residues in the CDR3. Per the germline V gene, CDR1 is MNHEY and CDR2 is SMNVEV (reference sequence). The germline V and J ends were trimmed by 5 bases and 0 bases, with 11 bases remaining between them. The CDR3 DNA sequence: TGTGCCAGCAGTAATCGGGGATATAGCAATCAGCCCCAGCATTTT. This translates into CASSNRGYSNQPQHF.

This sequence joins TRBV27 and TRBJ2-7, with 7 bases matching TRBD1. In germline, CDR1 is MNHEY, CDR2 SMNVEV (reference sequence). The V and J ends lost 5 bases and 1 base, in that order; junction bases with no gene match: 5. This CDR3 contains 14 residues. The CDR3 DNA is TGTGCCAGCAGTCTCGGACAGGTTTCCTACGAGCAGTACTTC. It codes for CASSLGQVSYEQYF.

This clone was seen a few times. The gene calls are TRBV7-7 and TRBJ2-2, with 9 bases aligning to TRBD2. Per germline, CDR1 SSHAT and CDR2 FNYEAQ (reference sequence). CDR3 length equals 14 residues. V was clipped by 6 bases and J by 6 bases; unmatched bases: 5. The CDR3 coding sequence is TGTGCCAGCAGTTTTAGCGGGAGCCCCGGGGAGCTGTTTTTT. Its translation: CASSFSGSPGELFF.

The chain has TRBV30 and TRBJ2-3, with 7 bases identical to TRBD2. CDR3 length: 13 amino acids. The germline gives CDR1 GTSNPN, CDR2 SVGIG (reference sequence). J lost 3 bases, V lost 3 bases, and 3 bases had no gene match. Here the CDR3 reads CAWRSAGTDTQYF. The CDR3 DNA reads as TGTGCCTGGAGATCAGCGGGGACAGATACGCAGTATTTT.

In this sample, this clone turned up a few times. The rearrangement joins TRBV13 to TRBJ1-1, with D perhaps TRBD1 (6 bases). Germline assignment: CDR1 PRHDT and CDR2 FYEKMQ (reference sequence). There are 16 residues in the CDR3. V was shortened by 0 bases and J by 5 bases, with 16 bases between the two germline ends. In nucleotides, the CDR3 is TGTGCCAGCAGCTTAGGCCTATCGCCAGGGGAAACTGAAGCTTTCTTT. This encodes CASSLGLSPGETEAFF.

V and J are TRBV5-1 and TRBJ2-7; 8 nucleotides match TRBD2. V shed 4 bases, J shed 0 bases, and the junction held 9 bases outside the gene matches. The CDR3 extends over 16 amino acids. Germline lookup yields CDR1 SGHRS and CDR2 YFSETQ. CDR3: CASSPMTSASSYEQYF. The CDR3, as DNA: TGCGCCAGCAGCCCCATGACTAGCGCGAGCTCCTACGAGCAGTACTTC.

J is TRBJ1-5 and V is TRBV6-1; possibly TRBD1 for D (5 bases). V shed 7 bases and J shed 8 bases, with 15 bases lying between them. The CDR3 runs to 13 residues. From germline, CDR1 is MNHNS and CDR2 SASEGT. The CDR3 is CASIRTQSEPQHF. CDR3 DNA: TGTGCCAGCATTCGGACACAATCGGAGCCCCAGCATTTT.

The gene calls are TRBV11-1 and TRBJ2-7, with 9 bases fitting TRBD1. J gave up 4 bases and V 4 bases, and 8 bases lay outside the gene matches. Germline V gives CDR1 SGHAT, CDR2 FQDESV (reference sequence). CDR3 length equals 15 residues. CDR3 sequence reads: CASSSPGQGFYEQYF. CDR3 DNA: TGTGCCAGCAGCTCCCCGGGACAGGGCTTTTACGAGCAGTACTTC.